This T cell receptor beta chain was sequenced in a study of blood T cell repertoires in COVID-19 (TCRdb year 2020). For the wider study: Samples covering the acute and convalescent phases of COVID-19 were provided by collaborators in the United States, Italy and Spain. The prospective study material was composed of cDNA or gDNA derived from T cells, B-cell-depleted T cells, or PBMCs. Deeply sampled blood TCRbeta repertoires from subjects exposed to, actively infected with, or recovered from COVID-19 were included in the dataset. The repertoires were released in a freely available public database intended as a resource for research on the immune response to SARS-CoV-2. Sample metadata almost always included a de-identified subject ID, COVID-19 status, age in years and sex. Samples came from the ongoing ImmuneRACE study (first 160 participants) plus 1,254 subjects from 6 global collaborators. Where available, HLA class I and class II types were taken from metadata supplied by the sample provider and were not determined by assay-based typing. On the study overall, not on this receptor specifically: Clinical and demographic metadata were provided uncurated, with the amount varying by source and participant.

Inclusive of the bounding cysteine and phenylalanine, the CDR3 is 15 residues long. Just CDR3 DNA is preserved here, 45 bases in frame from base 1. CDR1 and CDR2 were assigned from the germline V gene as SGHRS and YFSETQ. At the junction V is shortened by 3 bases and J by 1 base, with 13 bases in between. About this clone itself: There is no known antigen for this receptor. Base quality data are lacking; no much larger clone is found one base away.

The immunoSEQ Assay, a bias-controlled multiplex PCR, was used to amplify TCRbeta CDR3 regions from genomic DNA. In the authors' own workflow: The number of nucleated cells in each sample was estimated by amplification of reference gene primers within the assay. To quantify the absolute abundance of each unique TCRbeta CDR3 rearrangement, sequence reads were collapsed and filtered. For each sample, productive Simpson clonality was calculated by taking the square root of Simpson's diversity index across productive rearrangements. This is the immuneACCESS table as TCRdb keeps it, with only in-frame sequences that have V and J called. A part of the clones is gone; compared with another copy, unresolved V genes explain less than half, and the rest is unexplained. The D gene and trimming were derived from the DNA, and the V and J assignments and clone size from that table. The sample records 65,000 to 70,000 clones, around nine tenths of which are singletons. Around a fifth of the sample is held by the ten biggest clonotypes.

Whole blood was collected in K2EDTA tubes by collaborating institutions according to the institutions' own protocols. For TCRbeta analysis, collaborators shipped samples as frozen whole blood, isolated PBMCs, or DNA extracted from either of those sample types. The source material was peripheral blood. The clonotype originates from a woman aged 80 or over with acute or convalescent COVID-19. The V and J segments used are TRBV5-1 and TRBJ1-1; a confident D gene designation cannot be given. The DNA reads as follows: TGCGCCAGCAGCTCGTCGGCGGGTGCGAACACTGAAGCTTTCTTT. Translated, this is CASSSSAGANTEAFF. The full variable domain, with segments outside the CDR3 supplied by the reference TRBV5-1 and TRBJ1-1 proteins, appears as KAGVTQTPRYLIKTRGQQVTLSCSPISGHRSVSWYQQTPGQGLQFLFEYFSETQRNKGNFPGRFSGRQFSNSRSEMNVSTLELGDSALYLCASSSSAGANTEAFFGQGTRLTVV.